The 10 T cell receptor delta chains below all came from one sample that was sequenced in a study of γδ T cells in repeated Plasmodium falciparum infection. Vgamma9/Vdelta2+ and Vdelta2-negative gammadelta T cells were flow-sorted from PBMC for bulk sequencing. TCRdb processed the multiplex PCR reads again with the CATT caller. The sample yields about 57,000 delta-chain clones, over 1.5% seen once. The sample taken for sequencing was gamma-delta T cells from blood. The receptors here all came from a pool of human donors (malaria-infected and uninfected, not separated).

This clone was detected many times. A far larger clone lies a single base away; this is likely a read error. The same CDR3 arises from other DNA sequences in this sample as well. The chain joins TRDV1 to TRDJ1; D possibly corresponds to TRDD2 (5 bases). No J gene was available from TCRdb, and it was assigned here by a germline match of the DNA. Trimming left V 7 bases short and J 9 bases short, with 33 bases between. This CDR3 has 18 residues. Germline assignment: CDR1 TSWWSYY and CDR2 QGS. The CDR3 coding sequence is TGTGCTCTTGCCGTCGGGCTCCCTACTCCCCTACCCCTAGAGCAACTCATCTTT. This translates into CALAVGLPTPLPLEQLIF.

This clone was seen many times. The same CDR3 can be traced to other DNA sequences in this sample. The chain employs TRDV1 and TRDJ1, with D possibly being TRDD3 (5 bases). Germline CDR1 and CDR2: TSWWSYY and QGS. V dropped 3 bases and J dropped 0 bases, with 23 bases sitting between them. The CDR3 is made up of 19 amino acids. As DNA, the CDR3 is TGTGCTCTTGGGGAGCGAGCCGGGGGGTCCTCCCGGTACACCGATAAACTCATCTTT. As protein: CALGERAGGSSRYTDKLIF.

To note about this clone: TCRdb's listed protein matches a much larger clone and diverges from this DNA's translation at residue 4, likely through a read error; the protein shown comes from the DNA. This chain connects TRDV1 to TRDJ1; D possibly corresponds to TRDD3 (10 bases). As TCRdb names no J gene, one was assigned here on the basis of a DNA match to germline. V was clipped by 9 bases and J by 0 bases, with 47 bases between them. Germline values: CDR1 TSWWSYY, CDR2 QGS. This CDR3 has 25 residues. Here the CDR3 reads CALSPKPTFLPLLIVLGDYTDKLIF. The DNA of the CDR3 is TGTGCTCTCTCACCCAAACCGACCTTCCTACCTCTTTTAATTGTACTGGGGGATTACACCGATAAACTCATCTTT.

This clone appeared many times. This DNA translates differently at residue 13 from the TCRdb protein, which is that of a much larger clone; a read error is likely, and the protein shown is the DNA's own translation. This chain joins TRDV1 and TRDJ1, with 7 bases lining up with TRDD3. Germline CDR1 reads TSWWSYY; CDR2 reads QGS. The V gene end was trimmed by 2 bases and the J gene end by 1 base; junction bases not matched to a gene: 16. The CDR3 loop spans 19 amino acids. The CDR3 DNA sequence: TGTGCTCTTGGGGAATCTACGCAGTACTGGGGAATGTGCACCGATAAACTCATCTTT. Protein sequence: CALGESTQYWGMCTDKLIF.

A word on this clone: The protein recorded in TCRdb matches a much larger clone and deviates from this DNA's translation at residue 6, suggesting a read error; the protein here is obtained by translating the DNA. This rearrangement joins TRDV1 to TRDJ1; the D gene is possibly TRDD2 (5 bases). Trimming pared 6 bases from V and 0 bases from J, leaving 26 bases between. Germline V gene lookup returns CDR1 TSWWSYY and CDR2 QGS. The CDR3 has 19 amino acids. The chain's CDR3 is CALGSFFPGHPAHTDKLIF. CDR3 sequence (DNA): TGTGCTCTTGGATCTTTCTTCCCCGGTCATCCCGCCCACACCGATAAACTCATCTTT.

This clone occurred many times. A far larger clone is one nucleotide away, so this likely arose from a read error. The sample holds other DNA sequences that translate to the same CDR3. The chain carries TRDV2 and TRDJ1, with 11 bases aligning to TRDD3. Germline V gene lookup returns CDR1 GEAIGNYY and CDR2 EKD. The CDR3 contains 14 residues. The DNA for the CDR3 is TGTGCCTGTGACCCTGGGGGATACACCGATAAGCTCATCTTT. Its translation: CACDPGGYTDKLIF.

On this clone: The protein TCRdb lists belongs to a much larger clone and differs from this DNA's translation at residue 10, which points to a read error; the protein shown is made from the DNA. This chain uses TRDV3 with TRDJ1, with 10 bases lining up with TRDD3. This CDR3 contains 18 residues. The V segment lost 3 bases and the J segment 1 base; nucleotides outside the gene matches: 17. Germline V CDR1 and CDR2: TVYSNPD, GDNSRS (reference sequence). The CDR3 spells CAFRFPYWGMLATDKLIF. The CDR3 coding sequence is TGTGCCTTCAGGTTCCCTTACTGGGGGATGCTGGCCACCGATAAACTCATCTTT.

This clone was seen repeatedly, ten times or more. The rearrangement links TRDV1 to TRDJ1; D call uncertain. The germline V and J ends were trimmed by 0 bases and 8 bases, with 7 bases remaining between them. The CDR3 spans 12 residues. Germline loops: CDR1 TSWWSYY, CDR2 QGS. The chain's CDR3 is CALGELPLKLIF. The CDR3 DNA reads as TGTGCTCTTGGGGAACTACCGCTCAAACTCATCTTT.

This clone turned up a few times. For this DNA, TCRdb reports the protein of a much larger clone, which diverges at residue 3, most likely from a read error; the protein presented here is translated directly from the DNA. The chain uses TRDV3 and TRDJ1, with TRDD2 identical over 7 bases. TCRdb leaves out the J gene; it was filled in here by matching the DNA to germline. The CDR3 is made up of 17 amino acids. V lost 4 bases and J lost 0; bases outside the gene matches: 17. The V gene's germline CDR1 is TVYSNPD and CDR2 GDNSRS (reference sequence). CDR3 protein: CASKGAFLLTYTDKLIF. The CDR3 DNA reads TGTGCCTCCAAGGGGGCCTTCCTGCTAACTTACACCGATAAACTCATCTTT.

In this sample, this clone turned up many times. The protein given by TCRdb reflects a much larger clone and differs at residue 8 from this DNA's translation, likely from a read error; the protein shown is the DNA's translation. The chain recombines TRDV1 with TRDJ1, with unresolved D. Looked up from germline, CDR1 is TSWWSYY and CDR2 is QGS. V was cut by 2 bases and J by 0 bases, with 19 bases left in between. The CDR3 is 18 amino acids. The CDR3 DNA reads as TGTGCTCTTGGGGAAGTGGGAGAGATCCCATCCTACACCGATAAACTCATCTTT. Translated, it gives CALGEVGEIPSYTDKLIF.